This record covers a single T cell receptor beta chain. The sample belongs to a study of CD8 T cells in Susac syndrome. Reverse transcription of roughly 0.5 to 1 ug RNA was carried out with random hexamers. Amplification of TCR beta CDR3 was carried out by immunoSEQ multiplex PCR, which covered 54 Vbeta and 13 Jbeta segments. Each CDR3 protein gets one entry after TCRdb re-called the immunoSEQ multiplex PCR reads with MiXCR. The profile covers 110,000 or so distinct CDR3 sequences, with 85% to 95% appearing a single time and roughly 0.088% taken by the ten largest. This CDR3 is 11 amino acids long. V gave up 9 bases and J gave up 9 bases, with 14 bases separating them. Germline V CDR1 and CDR2: MNHNS, SASEGT. CD8+ and CD4+ blood T cells underwent TCR beta sequencing. Relapsing-remitting disease, either stable or active, was present in the treatment-naive patients who were the multiple sclerosis controls. Bulk CD8+ and CD4+ cells came from magnetic negative isolation; CD8+ TEMRA by FACS.

The specimen sequenced was CD4+ T cells from PBMCs. V is TRBV6-1 and J is TRBJ1-1; D is perhaps TRBD1 (6 bases). This TCR derives from a human donor with multiple sclerosis. CDR3 loop: CASRGTWKAFF. DNA of the CDR3: TGTGCCAGTCGGGGGACATGGAAAGCTTTCTTT.